The 24 T cell receptor beta chains below were found in one sample sequenced in a study of blood T cell repertoires in COVID-19 (dated by TCRdb to between 2020 and 2021). Libraries were built with the immunoSEQ multiplex PCR assay. TCRdb carries this immuneACCESS record with in-frame sequences only. Its versions omit some clonotypes, under half of them owing to an unresolved V gene in the studies checked, with the rest unexplained. The sample table shows roughly 500,000 clones, and roughly 90% are seen once. The ten largest make up 1.8% of the sample. Sequencing input: PBMCs or T cells enriched from blood (not recorded which). The receptors here all came from a woman in her thirties or forties who had recovered from COVID-19.

This chain links TRBV6-1 with TRBJ2-5; TRBD2 matches at 13 bases. The CDR3 contains 17 residues. Germline V gives CDR1 MNHNS, CDR2 SASEGT. With V trimmed by 4 bases and J by 5 bases, 10 bases remained unmatched. The CDR3: CASSGPTSGRPGETQYF. Written as DNA, the CDR3 is TGTGCCAGCAGTGGGCCGACTAGCGGGAGGCCGGGGGAGACCCAGTACTTC.

This chain uses TRBV3-1 (or the pseudogene TRBV3-2) with TRBJ2-7; 7 nucleotides agree with TRBD2. The CDR3 consists of 15 residues. J was trimmed by 2 bases and V by 4 bases; bases with no gene match: 8. Germline V gene lookup returns CDR1 LGHDT and CDR2 YNNKEL (reference sequence). CDR3 in amino acids: CASSRAAGRAYEQYF. For the CDR3, the DNA is TGTGCCAGCAGCCGAGCAGCGGGAAGGGCCTACGAGCAGTACTTC.

The chain employs TRBV10-3 and TRBJ1-1; tentatively, D is TRBD1 (5 bases). Looked up from germline, CDR1 is ENHRY and CDR2 is SYGVKD. This CDR3 comprises 13 residues. Trimming removed 3 bases at V and 2 bases at J, with 7 bases between. The CDR3 region has the DNA TGTGCCATCAGTGATCAGGGCAACACTGAAGCTTTCTTT. It is translated as CAISDQGNTEAFF.

The chain has TRBV4-3 and TRBJ1-3, with TRBD1 matching 8 bases. V trimming: 4 bases; J trimming: 0 bases; junction bases outside the gene matches: 8. Germline V gene data show CDR1 as LGHNA and CDR2 as YSLEER. This CDR3 spans 17 amino acids. The CDR3 DNA is TGCGCCAGCAGCCCTGCCCGGACAGGGCGCTCTGGAAACACCATATATTTT. It specifies CASSPARTGRSGNTIYF.

The V and J genes are TRBV21-1 and TRBJ2-7; the table's D call of TRBD1 was not tested on the DNA. TRBV21-1 is an annotated pseudogene. The CDR3 is 15 residues long. In nucleotides, the CDR3 is TGTGCCAGCAGCAGAAGCCGGGACACGCACTACGAGCAGTACTTC. The encoded protein is CASSRSRDTHYEQYF.

The table lists this clone with a few counts. The chain is built from TRBV3-1 (or the pseudogene TRBV3-2) and TRBJ1-1, with 7 bases identical to TRBD1. The trim removed 3 bases at V and 0 bases at J, leaving 7 bases unmatched. Germline V gene data show CDR1 as LGHDT and CDR2 as YNNKEL (reference sequence). CDR3 size: 16 residues. CDR3 protein: CASSHTGDGVNTEAFF. Here the CDR3 DNA reads TGTGCCAGCAGCCACACAGGGGACGGGGTGAACACTGAAGCTTTCTTT.

The chain has TRBV7-9 and TRBJ1-2, with 9 bases matching TRBD1. This CDR3 comprises 18 residues. Germline values: CDR1 SEHNR, CDR2 FQNEAQ (reference sequence). V gave up 5 bases and J gave up 0 bases; unmatched junction bases: 13. CDR3 DNA sequence: TGTGCCAGCAGCCCACGCGAGGGGACAGGGCCCACTAACTATGGCTACACCTTC. Translating gives CASSPREGTGPTNYGYTF.

V gene TRBV7-2 combines with J gene TRBJ2-1, with 7 bases identical to TRBD2. CDR3 length equals 15 residues. Germline trimming cut 4 bases from V and 8 bases from J; bases unmatched to any gene: 11. Per germline, CDR1 SGHTA and CDR2 FQGNSA. The CDR3 bases are TGTGCCAGCAGCTCTCAAACTAGCGTAGTCGATGAGCAGTTCTTC. The encoded protein is CASSSQTSVVDEQFF.

The sample holds one count of this clone. The gene calls are TRBV6-1 and TRBJ2-1; 7 positions agree with TRBD2. V lost 0 bases and J lost 4; bases outside the gene matches: 3. The CDR3 length is 15 residues. CDR1 is MNHNS and CDR2 is SASEGT in the germline V gene. CDR3 nucleotides: TGTGCCAGCAGTGAAGCGGGGGAGGGGTACAATGAGCAGTTCTTC. Protein product: CASSEAGEGYNEQFF.

The V gene is TRBV27, the J gene TRBJ2-1, with D perhaps TRBD2 (6 bases). The germline gives CDR1 MNHEY, CDR2 SMNVEV (reference sequence). The CDR3 contains 15 residues. Deletions cut 5 bases from V and 7 bases from J, with 18 bases between. The CDR3 DNA reads TGTGCCAGCAGTCCCCGTTGGAGGGCACTGAATGAGCAGTTCTTC. As protein: CASSPRWRALNEQFF.

This chain uses TRBV18 with TRBJ2-7; D is unclear. Per the germline V gene, CDR1 is KGHSH and CDR2 is LQKENI. V was shortened by 3 bases and J by 6 bases, with 15 bases between the two germline ends. The CDR3 covers 14 residues. CDR3 DNA sequence: TGTGCCAGCTCACCCTTGCAGGTCGAAGGCGAGCAGTACTTC. This encodes CASSPLQVEGEQYF.

The chain has TRBV7-2 and TRBJ1-2; D call uncertain. V was clipped by 1 base and J by 2 bases, with 8 bases between them. Looked up from germline, CDR1 is SGHTA and CDR2 is FQGNSA. The CDR3 covers 14 residues. The DNA of the CDR3 is TGTGCCAGCAGCTTAGATCCGGGGAACTATGGCTACACCTTC. Translating gives CASSLDPGNYGYTF.

In this sample, this clone turned up a few times. The chain has TRBV5-4 and TRBJ1-2; D is perhaps TRBD1 (5 bases). The CDR3 covers 13 residues. V was clipped by 3 bases and J by 5 bases, with 11 bases between them. CDR1 is SGHNT and CDR2 is YYREEE in the germline V gene (reference sequence). The CDR3 sequence is CASSWGGAYGYTF. The CDR3 bases are TGTGCCAGCAGCTGGGGGGGTGCGTATGGCTACACCTTC.

The rearrangement joins TRBV14 to TRBJ1-1; D not resolved. CDR1 and CDR2 (germline): SGHDN, FVKESK. This CDR3 comprises 13 residues. Trimming cost V 6 bases and J 1 base, with 9 bases left between them. This CDR3 is CASRRQGNTEAFF. The CDR3, as DNA: TGTGCCAGCAGGAGGCAAGGGAACACTGAAGCTTTCTTT.

The sample holds one count of this clone. In the same sample, other DNA sequences code for this CDR3. The CDR3 DNA reads as TGTGCCAGCACCGAGAGTATGGGGCCATGGGACTATGGCTACACCTTC. Translated, it gives CASTESMGPWDYGYTF. This chain joins TRBV2 and TRBJ1-2; perhaps TRBD1 as D (5 bases). CDR1 is SNHLY, CDR2 FYNNEI, per germline. CDR3 size: 16 residues. V was clipped by 7 bases and J by 3 bases, with 21 bases between them. Full variable domain (outside the CDR3, taken from reference TRBV2 and TRBJ1-2): EPEVTQTPSHQVTQMGQEVILRCVPISNHLYFYWYRQILGQKVEFLVSFYNNEISEKSEIFDDQFSVERPDGSNFTLKIRSTKLEDSAMYFCASTESMGPWDYGYTFGSGTRLTVV.

This chain links TRBV5-6 with TRBJ1-1; D is undetermined. The ends were cut back, 0 bases at V and 7 bases at J, with 7 bases in the middle. Looked up from germline, CDR1 is SGHDT and CDR2 is YYEEEE. CDR3 size: 12 residues. The CDR3 protein is CASSLGHNEAFF. In DNA form, the CDR3 reads TGTGCCAGCAGCTTGGGACACAATGAAGCTTTCTTT. The full variable domain, with the rest looked up from reference TRBV5-6 and TRBJ1-1, is DAGVTQSPTHLIKTRGQQVTLRCSPKSGHDTVSWYQQALGQGPQFIFQYYEEEERQRGNFPDRFSGHQFPNYSSELNVNALLLGDSALYLCASSLGHNEAFFGQGTRLTVV.

V and J are TRBV10-3 and TRBJ1-1; D gene uncertain. Trimming stripped 3 bases from V and 2 bases from J, with 7 bases between. Per the germline V gene, CDR1 is ENHRY and CDR2 is SYGVKD. CDR3 length: 13 amino acids. Here the CDR3 DNA reads TGTGCCATCAGTGATTTTCTTAACACTGAAGCTTTCTTT. Protein: CAISDFLNTEAFF.

The V gene is TRBV4-3, the J gene TRBJ1-3, with D unresolved. The V end was cut by 0 bases, the J end by 7 bases, with 16 bases between. CDR1 is LGHNA, CDR2 YSLEER, per germline. This CDR3 is built from 16 residues. The CDR3: CASSQDSLGVGNTIYF. The CDR3 DNA reads as TGCGCCAGCAGCCAAGATTCGCTGGGAGTGGGGAACACCATATATTTT.

V usage is TRBV30 and J usage is TRBJ2-3, with D unclear. There are 11 residues in the CDR3. The germline CDR1 and CDR2 sequences are GTSNPN and SVGIG (reference sequence). The V gene lost 5 bases and the J gene lost 5 bases, with 8 bases spanning the gap. CDR3 in amino acids: CAWGPVDTQYF. CDR3 coding DNA: TGTGCCTGGGGACCGGTAGATACGCAGTATTTT.

The chain links TRBV19 to TRBJ1-2; no reliable D call. This CDR3 has 13 amino acids. The V end lost 3 bases, the J end lost 6 bases, and 11 bases lay between the germline ends. Germline V gene data show CDR1 as LNHDA and CDR2 as SQIVND (reference sequence). CDR3 region: CASSILPGNGYTF. The CDR3 DNA reads TGTGCCAGTAGTATTCTCCCAGGCAATGGCTACACCTTC.

V usage is TRBV10-3 and J usage is TRBJ1-5, with 7 bases fitting TRBD1. Unmatched junction bases numbered 4, after V lost 3 bases and J lost 5 bases. The CDR3 totals 14 residues. Germline V gene data show CDR1 as ENHRY and CDR2 as SYGVKD. CDR3 in DNA: TGTGCCATCAGTGATTACAGGGGCGATCAGCCCCAGCATTTT. This codes for CAISDYRGDQPQHF.

The rearrangement joins TRBV7-8 to TRBJ1-1; the D is unclear. V shed 2 bases and J shed 3 bases, with 10 bases lying between them. The CDR3 consists of 14 residues. Germline V CDR1 and CDR2: SGHVS, FQNEAQ. The CDR3 sequence: CASSLYSEDTEAFF. For the CDR3, the DNA is TGTGCCAGCAGCTTATATTCCGAGGACACTGAAGCTTTCTTT. Supplemented by reference TRBV7-8 and TRBJ1-1, the full variable domain reads GAGVSQSPRYKVAKRGQDVALRCDPISGHVSLFWYQQALGQGPEFLTYFQNEAQLDKSGLPSDRFFAERPEGSVSTLKIQRTQQEDSAVYLCASSLYSEDTEAFFGQGTRLTVV.

The chain carries TRBV27 and TRBJ1-4; TRBD1 aligns across 9 bases. CDR1 is MNHEY and CDR2 is SMNVEV in the germline V gene (reference sequence). This CDR3 is built from 16 residues. V dropped 8 bases and J dropped 7; count of bases not matched to a gene: 14. CDR3 nucleotides: TGTGCCAGCGGTCCCGGGACAGGGATGTTCCCTGAAAAACTGTTTTTT. This encodes CASGPGTGMFPEKLFF.

This sequence joins TRBV19 and TRBJ2-3; 12 nucleotides match TRBD2. The CDR3 is made up of 15 amino acids. V lost 3 bases, J lost 4 bases, and 2 bases stayed unmatched. Germline values: CDR1 LNHDA, CDR2 SQIVND (reference sequence). The CDR3 region is CASSMTSGSSDTQYF. DNA for the CDR3: TGTGCCAGTAGTATGACTAGCGGGAGTTCAGATACGCAGTATTTT.